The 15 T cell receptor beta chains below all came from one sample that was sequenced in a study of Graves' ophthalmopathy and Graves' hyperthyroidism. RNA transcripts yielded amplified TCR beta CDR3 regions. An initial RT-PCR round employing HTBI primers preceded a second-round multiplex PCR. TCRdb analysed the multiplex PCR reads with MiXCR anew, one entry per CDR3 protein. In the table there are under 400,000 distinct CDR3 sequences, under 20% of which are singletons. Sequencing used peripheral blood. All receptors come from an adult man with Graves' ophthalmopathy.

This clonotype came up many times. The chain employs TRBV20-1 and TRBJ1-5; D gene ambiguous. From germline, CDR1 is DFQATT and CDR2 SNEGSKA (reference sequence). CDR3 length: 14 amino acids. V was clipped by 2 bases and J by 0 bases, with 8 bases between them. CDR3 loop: CSARPYVSNQPQHF. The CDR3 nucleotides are TGCAGTGCTAGACCCTACGTTAGCAATCAGCCCCAGCATTTT.

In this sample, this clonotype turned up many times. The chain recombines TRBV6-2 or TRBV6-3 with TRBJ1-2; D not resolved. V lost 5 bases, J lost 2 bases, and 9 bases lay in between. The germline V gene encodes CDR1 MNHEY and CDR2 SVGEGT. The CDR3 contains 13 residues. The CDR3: CASSRAANYGYTF. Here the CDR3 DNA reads TGTGCCAGCAGTCGGGCCGCGAACTATGGCTACACCTTC.

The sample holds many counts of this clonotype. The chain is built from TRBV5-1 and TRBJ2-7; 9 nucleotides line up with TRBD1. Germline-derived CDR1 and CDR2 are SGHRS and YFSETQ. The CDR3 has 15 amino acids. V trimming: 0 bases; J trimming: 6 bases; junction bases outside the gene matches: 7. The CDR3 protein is CASSLVGTGIREQYF. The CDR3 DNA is TGCGCCAGCAGCTTGGTAGGGACAGGGATACGCGAGCAGTACTTC.

CDR3 coding DNA: TGTGCCAGCAGCTCGCACGGGATTGGAGAGACCCAGTACTTC. It is translated as CASSSHGIGETQYF. This chain uses TRBV7-2 with TRBJ2-5, with a tentative D call TRBD2 (5 bases). V was shortened by 4 bases and J by 4 bases, with 13 bases between the two germline ends. The germline CDR1 and CDR2 sequences are SGHTA and FQGNSA. The CDR3 is 14 residues long.

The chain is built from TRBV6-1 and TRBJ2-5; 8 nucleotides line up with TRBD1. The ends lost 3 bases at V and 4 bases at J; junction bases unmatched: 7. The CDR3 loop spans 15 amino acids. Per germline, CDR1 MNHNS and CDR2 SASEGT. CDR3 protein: CASSDAGQGVETQYF. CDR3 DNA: TGTGCCAGCAGTGACGCCGGACAGGGAGTAGAGACCCAGTACTTC.

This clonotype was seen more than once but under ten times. Here the CDR3 reads CASRIGTGANYGYTF. CDR3 nucleotides: TGTGCCAGCAGAATCGGGACGGGAGCTAACTATGGCTACACCTTC. V usage is TRBV28 and J usage is TRBJ1-2; perhaps TRBD1 as D (5 bases). The CDR3 has 15 residues. V lost 6 bases, J lost 0 bases, and 14 bases lay in between. The germline V gene has CDR1 MDHEN and CDR2 SYDVKM.

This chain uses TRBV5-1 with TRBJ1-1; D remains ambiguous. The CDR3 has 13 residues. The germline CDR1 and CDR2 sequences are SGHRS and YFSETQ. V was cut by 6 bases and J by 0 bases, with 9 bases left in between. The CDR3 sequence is CASKTTMNTEAFF. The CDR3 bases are TGCGCCAGCAAAACCACTATGAACACTGAAGCTTTCTTT.

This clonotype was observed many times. This CDR3 is CASSLTTAAEELFF. Here the CDR3 DNA reads TGTGCCAGCTCACTAACGACTGCCGCCGAGGAGCTGTTTTTT. The V and J genes are TRBV18 and TRBJ2-2, with unresolved D. V was pared by 4 bases and J by 10 bases, with 16 bases between. Germline assignment: CDR1 KGHSH and CDR2 LQKENI. The CDR3 extends over 14 amino acids. Full variable domain (missing parts from reference TRBV18 and TRBJ2-2): NAGVMQNPRHLVRRRGQEARLRCSPMKGHSHVYWYRQLPEEGLKFMVYLQKENIIDESGMPKERFSAEFPKEGPSILRIQQVVRGDSAAYFCASSLTTAAEELFFGEGSRLTVL.

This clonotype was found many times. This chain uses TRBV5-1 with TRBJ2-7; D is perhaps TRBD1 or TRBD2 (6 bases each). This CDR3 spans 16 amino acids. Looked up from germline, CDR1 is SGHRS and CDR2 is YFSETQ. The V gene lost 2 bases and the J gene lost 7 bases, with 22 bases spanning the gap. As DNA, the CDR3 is TGCGCCAGCAGCTTTGGGGACCAATCGACAGGAGGGGAGCAGTACTTC. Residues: CASSFGDQSTGGEQYF.

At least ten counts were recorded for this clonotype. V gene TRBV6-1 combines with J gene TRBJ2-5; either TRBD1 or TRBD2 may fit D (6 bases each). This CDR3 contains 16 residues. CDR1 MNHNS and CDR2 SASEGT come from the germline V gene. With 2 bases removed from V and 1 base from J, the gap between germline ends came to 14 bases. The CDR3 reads CASSEWRGGSQETQYF. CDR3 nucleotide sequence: TGTGCCAGCAGTGAATGGAGAGGGGGGTCCCAAGAGACCCAGTACTTC.

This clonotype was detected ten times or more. The CDR3 DNA is TGTGCCAGCAGCTTAGGAGGAGTGGGGGGTCAAGAGACCCAGTACTTC. This translates into CASSLGGVGGQETQYF. The V and J genes are TRBV7-2 and TRBJ2-5; perhaps TRBD2 as D (6 bases). V was shortened by 1 base and J by 2 bases, with 14 bases between the two germline ends. This CDR3 is built from 16 residues. Per germline, CDR1 SGHTA and CDR2 FQGNSA.

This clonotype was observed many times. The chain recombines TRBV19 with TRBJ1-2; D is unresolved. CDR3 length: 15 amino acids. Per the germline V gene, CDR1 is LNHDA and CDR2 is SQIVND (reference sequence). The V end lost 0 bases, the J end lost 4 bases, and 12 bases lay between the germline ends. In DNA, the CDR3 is TGTGCCAGTAGTATAGATGGAGGTTTTATCTATGGCTACACCTTC. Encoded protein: CASSIDGGFIYGYTF.

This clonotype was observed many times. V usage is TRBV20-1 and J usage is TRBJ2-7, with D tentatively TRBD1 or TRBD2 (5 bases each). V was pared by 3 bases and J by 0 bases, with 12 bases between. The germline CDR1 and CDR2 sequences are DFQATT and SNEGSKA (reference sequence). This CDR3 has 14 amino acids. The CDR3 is CSARGTASSYEQYF. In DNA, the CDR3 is TGCAGTGCTAGGGGGACCGCCAGCTCCTACGAGCAGTACTTC.

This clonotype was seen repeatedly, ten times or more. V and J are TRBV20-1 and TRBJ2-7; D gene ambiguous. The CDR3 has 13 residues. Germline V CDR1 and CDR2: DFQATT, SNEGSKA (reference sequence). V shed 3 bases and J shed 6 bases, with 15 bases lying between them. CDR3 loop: CSASKGSVGEQYF. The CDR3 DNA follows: TGCAGTGCTAGTAAGGGCTCAGTAGGCGAGCAGTACTTC.

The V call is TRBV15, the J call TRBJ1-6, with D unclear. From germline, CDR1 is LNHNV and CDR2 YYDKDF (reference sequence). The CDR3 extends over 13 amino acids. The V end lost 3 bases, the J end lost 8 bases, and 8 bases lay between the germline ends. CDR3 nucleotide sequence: TGTGCCACCAGCAGGGTTACCGATTCACCCCTCCACTTT. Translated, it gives CATSRVTDSPLHF.